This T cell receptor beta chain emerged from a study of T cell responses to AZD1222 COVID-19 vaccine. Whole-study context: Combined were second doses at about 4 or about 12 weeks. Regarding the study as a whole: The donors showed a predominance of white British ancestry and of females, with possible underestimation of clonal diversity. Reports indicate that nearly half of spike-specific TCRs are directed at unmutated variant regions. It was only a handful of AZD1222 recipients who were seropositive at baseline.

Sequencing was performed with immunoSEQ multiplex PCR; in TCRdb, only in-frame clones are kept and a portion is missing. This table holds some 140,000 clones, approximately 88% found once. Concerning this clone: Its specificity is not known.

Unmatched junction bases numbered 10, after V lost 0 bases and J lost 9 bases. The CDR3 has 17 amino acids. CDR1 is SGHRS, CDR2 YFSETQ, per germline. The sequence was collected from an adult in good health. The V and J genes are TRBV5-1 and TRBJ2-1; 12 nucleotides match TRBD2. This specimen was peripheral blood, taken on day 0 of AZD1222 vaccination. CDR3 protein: CASSLAVPSGGAGEQFF. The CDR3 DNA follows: TGCGCCAGCAGCTTGGCCGTTCCTAGCGGGGGGGCTGGTGAGCAGTTCTTC.